Shown below are 27 T cell receptor beta chains from a single sample sequenced in a study of blood T cell repertoires in COVID-19. This table comes from immunoSEQ multiplex PCR, and its TCRdb copy is limited to in-frame clones, with some not included. The sample lists about 190,000 clones; 90% were seen once. The specimen sequenced was peripheral blood. The receptors were sampled from a man aged 45-65 years with acute or convalescent COVID-19.

This clone has just one count. The rearrangement links TRBV12-3 or TRBV12-4 to TRBJ2-2, with D possibly being TRBD1 (6 bases). The CDR3 is 13 amino acids. V was cut by 11 bases and J by 2 bases, with 12 bases left in between. The CDR3, as DNA: TGTGCCGGCCGGGACACCAACACCGGGGAGCTGTTTTTT. Protein: CAGRDTNTGELFF.

This chain links TRBV4-1 with TRBJ2-1, with 12 bases that match TRBD2. V lost 1 base, J lost 4 bases, and 2 bases stayed unmatched. The CDR3 contains 16 residues. Germline CDR1 reads MGHRA; CDR2 reads YSYEKL. The CDR3 bases are TGCGCCAGCAGCCAAGCTAGCGGGAGGGCGTACAATGAGCAGTTCTTC. Residues: CASSQASGRAYNEQFF.

This clone came up many times. The chain joins TRBV7-9 to TRBJ1-1; 9 positions match TRBD1. Germline trimming cut 5 bases from V and 7 bases from J; bases unmatched to any gene: 5. Germline loops: CDR1 SEHNR, CDR2 FQNEAQ (reference sequence). This CDR3 spans 13 amino acids. The CDR3 DNA sequence: TGTGCCAGCAGCGTCGGGACAGGGCGTGAAGCTTTCTTT. Protein sequence: CASSVGTGREAFF.

This clone has a handful of counts. Written as DNA, the CDR3 is TGTGCCAGCAGCTTCAGGGGGCCGGTTAGCACAGATACGCAGTATTTT. It translates to CASSFRGPVSTDTQYF. The chain joins TRBV7-3 to TRBJ2-3, with 8 bases matching TRBD1. In germline, CDR1 is SGHTA, CDR2 FQGTGA. The CDR3 consists of 16 residues. The J segment lost 0 bases and the V segment lost 3 bases, leaving 5 bases of the junction unmatched.

The chain has TRBV5-1 and TRBJ2-2, with TRBD1 matching over 7 bases. With V trimmed by 4 bases and J by 6 bases, 6 bases remained unmatched. The CDR3 loop spans 14 amino acids. Germline CDR1 is SGHRS and CDR2 is YFSETQ. CDR3 sequence reads: CASSKDRAPGELFF. CDR3 nucleotide sequence: TGCGCCAGCAGCAAAGACAGGGCACCCGGGGAGCTGTTTTTT.

This rearrangement joins TRBV3-1 (or the pseudogene TRBV3-2) to TRBJ2-3; 15 bases line up with TRBD2. The V gene end was trimmed by 1 base and the J gene end by 3 bases; junction bases not matched to a gene: 8. From germline, CDR1 is LGHDT and CDR2 YNNKEL (reference sequence). This CDR3 region has 19 residues. The CDR3 coding sequence is TGTGCCAGCAGCCAAGGGACTAGCGGGGGGGCGACGTGGACAGATACGCAGTATTTT. Translated: CASSQGTSGGATWTDTQYF.

The CDR3 bases are TGTGCCGCTGGTCATACGGGATCCTACGAGCAGTACTTC. Encoded protein: CAAGHTGSYEQYF. The V gene is TRBV6-5, the J gene TRBJ2-7, with D tentatively TRBD2 (5 bases). The CDR3 covers 13 residues. The V end was cut by 11 bases, the J end by 1 base, with 15 bases between. Germline CDR1 is MNHEY and CDR2 is SVGAGI.

The chain links TRBV10-3 to TRBJ2-5, with 7 bases identical to TRBD1. Germline V gene sequence: CDR1 ENHRY, CDR2 SYGVKD. There are 14 residues in the CDR3. The V gene end was trimmed by 4 bases and the J gene end by 5 bases; junction bases not matched to a gene: 7. The DNA of the CDR3 is TGTGCCATCAGTGGCACAGGGGTTCGGGAGACCCAGTACTTC. Protein product: CAISGTGVRETQYF.

The chain combines TRBV18 with TRBJ1-4; 10 bases are shared with TRBD1. Germline V gives CDR1 KGHSH, CDR2 LQKENI. The CDR3 contains 16 residues. After removal of 4 bases from V and 2 bases from J, the junction contained 4 bases not matched to a gene. The CDR3 protein is CASSRQGALTNEKLFF. Here the CDR3 DNA reads TGTGCCAGCTCACGACAGGGGGCTCTGACTAATGAAAAACTGTTTTTT.

The chain employs TRBV20-1 and TRBJ2-7, with 11 bases identical to TRBD2. Germline lookup yields CDR1 DFQATT and CDR2 SNEGSKA (reference sequence). V dropped 3 bases and J dropped 3; count of bases not matched to a gene: 10. The CDR3 loop spans 16 amino acids. The CDR3 DNA reads TGCAGTGCTAGTATCGTTAGCGGGAGGGCCGTCTACGAGCAGTACTTC. Translating it yields CSASIVSGRAVYEQYF.

The chain uses TRBV7-9 and TRBJ2-7; 9 bases fit TRBD2. Germline CDR1 reads SEHNR; CDR2 reads FQNEAQ (reference sequence). CDR3 size: 15 residues. V trimming: 5 bases; J trimming: 0 bases; junction bases outside the gene matches: 5. The CDR3 here is CASSGSGRNSYEQYF. The CDR3, as DNA: TGTGCCAGCAGCGGGAGCGGGAGGAACTCCTACGAGCAGTACTTC.

The chain employs TRBV11-3 and TRBJ2-1; maybe TRBD1 (6 bases). Germline-derived CDR1 and CDR2 are SGHNT and YENEEA. This CDR3 contains 13 residues. V dropped 5 bases and J dropped 9 bases, with 14 bases sitting between them. For the CDR3, the DNA is TGTGCCAGCAGCCCACAGACAGGTGGTGAGCAGTTCTTC. Encoded protein: CASSPQTGGEQFF.

The chain carries TRBV19 and TRBJ2-1; 9 nucleotides align to TRBD2. The CDR3 consists of 19 residues. The junction had 16 bases not matched to a gene; V was cut back by 6 bases and J by 1 base. CDR1 is LNHDA and CDR2 is SQIVND in the germline V gene (reference sequence). The CDR3 nucleotides read TGTGCCAGTAGAAAAAATGCAAGGTCGGGACTAGCTTCCTACAATGAGCAGTTCTTC. This sequence encodes CASRKNARSGLASYNEQFF.

The CDR3 spells CASSGGDYEQYF. The CDR3 DNA sequence: TGTGCCAGCAGTGGCGGAGACTACGAGCAGTACTTC. The J gene is TRBJ2-7, the V gene TRBV27; D gene unclear. Germline V lookup: CDR1 MNHEY, CDR2 SMNVEV (reference sequence). Trimming removed 5 bases from V and 3 bases from J, with 8 bases in between. This CDR3 contains 12 residues.

This sequence joins TRBV6-7 and TRBJ1-2; D is possibly TRBD1 (5 bases). TRBV6-7 is flagged as an ORF with uncertain function. The CDR3 is 13 amino acids. V gave up 9 bases and J gave up 1 base, with 12 bases separating them. The CDR3 is CARDIGINYGYTF. The CDR3 nucleotides are TGTGCCAGGGACATTGGAATTAACTATGGCTACACCTTC.

This clone was detected only once. V is TRBV3-1 (or the pseudogene TRBV3-2) and J is TRBJ1-1, with D uncertain. Germline V gives CDR1 LGHDT, CDR2 YNNKEL (reference sequence). V lost 8 bases to trimming and J lost 0 bases, with 13 bases between them. The CDR3 totals 14 residues. In nucleotides, the CDR3 is TGTGCCAGCTCGGTGAATACAGTGAACACTGAAGCTTTCTTT. This encodes CASSVNTVNTEAFF.

J is TRBJ1-2 and V is TRBV7-9, with TRBD1 identical over 9 bases. The V gene end was trimmed by 5 bases and the J gene end by 1 base; junction bases not matched to a gene: 8. The CDR3 is 16 amino acids. Germline assignment: CDR1 SEHNR and CDR2 FQNEAQ (reference sequence). In DNA form, the CDR3 reads TGTGCCAGCAGCCGGGGGGGACAGGGCTTTAACTATGGCTACACCTTC. Its protein is CASSRGGQGFNYGYTF.

The chain joins TRBV24-1 to TRBJ2-1; possibly TRBD2 for D (5 bases). CDR3 size: 13 residues. Trimming took 7 bases from V and 3 from J, leaving 9 bases between them. Germline V gives CDR1 KGHDR, CDR2 SFDVKD. The CDR3 nucleotides are TGTGCCACCAGAGACGGGGTCTACAATGAGCAGTTCTTC. This translates into CATRDGVYNEQFF.

The rearrangement uses TRBV7-3 and TRBJ2-3, with D possibly being TRBD2 (5 bases). CDR1 is SGHTA and CDR2 is FQGTGA in the germline V gene. This CDR3 contains 14 residues. The ends were cut back, 6 bases at V and 0 bases at J, with 10 bases in the middle. In DNA, the CDR3 is TGTGCCAGCAGATCAGGACTTAGCACAGATACGCAGTATTTT. Its translation is CASRSGLSTDTQYF.

The rearrangement joins TRBV28 to TRBJ1-5, with D unresolved. The V end lost 1 base, the J end lost 7 bases, and 11 bases lay between the germline ends. This CDR3 has 14 residues. The V gene's germline CDR1 is MDHEN and CDR2 SYDVKM. CDR3 sequence reads: CASSLLREGQPQHF. CDR3 nucleotides: TGTGCCAGCAGTTTATTGCGGGAAGGACAGCCCCAGCATTTT. Variable domain in full (rest from reference TRBV28 and TRBJ1-5): DVKVTQSSRYLVKRTGEKVFLECVQDMDHENMFWYRQDPGLGLRLIYFSYDVKMKEKGDIPEGYSVSREKKERFSLILESASTNQTSMYLCASSLLREGQPQHFGDGTRLSIL.

The chain carries TRBV5-1 and TRBJ2-5, with a possible D match to TRBD2 (5 bases). The length of the CDR3 is 14 residues. V lost 4 bases and J lost 3, with 13 bases in between. The germline gives CDR1 SGHRS, CDR2 YFSETQ. CDR3 residues: CASSVEAGEETQYF. CDR3 in DNA: TGCGCCAGCAGCGTGGAGGCCGGAGAAGAGACCCAGTACTTC.

This clone was detected a few times. This chain links TRBV5-1 with TRBJ1-1, with D hard to call. The germline V gene encodes CDR1 SGHRS and CDR2 YFSETQ. Trimming took off 0 bases at V and 5 bases at J, with 11 bases between the two ends. The CDR3 spans 14 residues. CDR3 sequence: CASSLANTRTEAFF. CDR3 bases: TGCGCCAGCAGCTTGGCCAACACTAGGACTGAAGCTTTCTTT.

The chain carries TRBV4-2 and TRBJ1-4; TRBD1 aligns across 9 bases. This CDR3 comprises 16 residues. In germline, CDR1 is LGHNA, CDR2 YNFKEQ. Germline trimming cut 0 bases from V and 8 bases from J; bases unmatched to any gene: 7. This CDR3 is CASSQEEGQGREKLFF. The CDR3 DNA reads TGTGCCAGCAGCCAAGAAGAGGGACAGGGACGGGAAAAACTGTTTTTT.

The gene calls are TRBV11-2 and TRBJ2-5; D is unclear. V dropped 0 bases and J dropped 2 bases, with 16 bases sitting between them. This CDR3 is built from 17 residues. CDR1 is SGHAT and CDR2 is FQNNGV in the germline V gene. CDR3 nucleotides: TGTGCCAGCAGCTTAGATAATTTTGGTCTGACTCAAGAGACCCAGTACTTC. Its protein product is CASSLDNFGLTQETQYF.

The J gene is TRBJ2-3, the V gene TRBV5-4; 7 positions match TRBD2. This CDR3 is 16 amino acids long. With V trimmed by 4 bases and J by 4 bases, 12 bases remained unmatched. Looked up from germline, CDR1 is SGHNT and CDR2 is YYREEE (reference sequence). CDR3 protein: CASSRGGLASSDTQYF. The CDR3 DNA reads as TGTGCCAGCAGCCGGGGAGGGCTAGCTTCTTCAGATACGCAGTATTTT.

The chain has TRBV28 and TRBJ2-7, with 9 bases that match TRBD2. CDR1 and CDR2 from the germline V gene are MDHEN and SYDVKM. V trimming: 5 bases; J trimming: 0 bases; junction bases outside the gene matches: 11. The CDR3 extends over 17 amino acids. The CDR3 DNA follows: TGTGCCAGCAGTCCTTATGACGCGGGAGGGAGCTCCTACGAGCAGTACTTC. Its protein product is CASSPYDAGGSSYEQYF.

This clone has just one count. The chain links TRBV11-2 to TRBJ2-3; 7 positions agree with TRBD2. This CDR3 is 14 amino acids long. V lost 5 bases and J lost 4; bases outside the gene matches: 6. The V gene's germline CDR1 is SGHAT and CDR2 FQNNGV. The DNA of the CDR3 is TGTGCCAGCAGCACTACGACTAGCCCAGATACGCAGTATTTT. Amino acids: CASSTTTSPDTQYF. Full variable domain (outside the CDR3, taken from reference TRBV11-2 and TRBJ2-3): EAGVAQSPRYKIIEKRQSVAFWCNPISGHATLYWYQQILGQGPKLLIQFQNNGVVDDSQLPKDRFSAERLKGVDSTLKIQPAKLEDSAVYLCASSTTTSPDTQYFGPGTRLTVL.